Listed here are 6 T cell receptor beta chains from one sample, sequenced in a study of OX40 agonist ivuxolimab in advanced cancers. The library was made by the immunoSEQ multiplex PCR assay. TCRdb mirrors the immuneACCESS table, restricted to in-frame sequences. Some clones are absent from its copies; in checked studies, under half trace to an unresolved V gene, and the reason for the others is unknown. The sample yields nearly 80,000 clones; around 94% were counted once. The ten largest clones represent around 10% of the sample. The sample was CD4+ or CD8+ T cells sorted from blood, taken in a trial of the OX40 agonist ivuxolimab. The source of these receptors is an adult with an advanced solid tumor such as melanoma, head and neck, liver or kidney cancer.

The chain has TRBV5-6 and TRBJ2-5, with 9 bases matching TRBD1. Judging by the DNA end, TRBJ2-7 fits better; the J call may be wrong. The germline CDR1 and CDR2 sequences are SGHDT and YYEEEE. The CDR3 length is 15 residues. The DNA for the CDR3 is TGTGCCAGCAGCTCCCTCGGGACAGGGTCCTACGAGCAGTACTTC. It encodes CASSSLGTGSYEQYF.

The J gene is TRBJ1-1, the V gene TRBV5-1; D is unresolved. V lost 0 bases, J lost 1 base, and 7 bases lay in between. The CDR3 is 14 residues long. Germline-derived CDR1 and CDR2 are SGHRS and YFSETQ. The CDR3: CASSLDQENTEAFF. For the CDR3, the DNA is TGCGCCAGCAGCTTGGACCAGGAGAACACTGAAGCTTTCTTT.

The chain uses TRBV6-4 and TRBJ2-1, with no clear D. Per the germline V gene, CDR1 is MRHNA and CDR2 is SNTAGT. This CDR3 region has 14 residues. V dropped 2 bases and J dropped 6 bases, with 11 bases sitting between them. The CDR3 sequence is CASSDPQKGNEQFF. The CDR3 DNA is TGTGCCAGCAGTGACCCGCAAAAGGGCAATGAGCAGTTCTTC.

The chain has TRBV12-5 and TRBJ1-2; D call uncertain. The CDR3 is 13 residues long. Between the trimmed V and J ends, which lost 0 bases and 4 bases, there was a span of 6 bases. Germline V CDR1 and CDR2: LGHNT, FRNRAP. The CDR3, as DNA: TGTGCTAGTGGTTTGGTAAACGTCTATGGCTACACCTTC. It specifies CASGLVNVYGYTF.

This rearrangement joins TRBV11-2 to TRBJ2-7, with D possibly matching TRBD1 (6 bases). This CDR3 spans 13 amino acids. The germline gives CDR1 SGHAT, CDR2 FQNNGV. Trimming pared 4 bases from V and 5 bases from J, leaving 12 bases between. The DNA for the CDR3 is TGTGCCAGCAGCTCCCAGGGGCCTCACGAGCAGTACTTC. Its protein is CASSSQGPHEQYF.

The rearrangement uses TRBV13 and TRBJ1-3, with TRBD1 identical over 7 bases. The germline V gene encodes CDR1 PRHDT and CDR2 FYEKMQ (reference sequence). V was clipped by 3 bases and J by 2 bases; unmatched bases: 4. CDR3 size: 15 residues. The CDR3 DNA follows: TGTGCCAGCAGCTTGGACAGGCAAACTGGAAACACCATATATTTT. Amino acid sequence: CASSLDRQTGNTIYF.